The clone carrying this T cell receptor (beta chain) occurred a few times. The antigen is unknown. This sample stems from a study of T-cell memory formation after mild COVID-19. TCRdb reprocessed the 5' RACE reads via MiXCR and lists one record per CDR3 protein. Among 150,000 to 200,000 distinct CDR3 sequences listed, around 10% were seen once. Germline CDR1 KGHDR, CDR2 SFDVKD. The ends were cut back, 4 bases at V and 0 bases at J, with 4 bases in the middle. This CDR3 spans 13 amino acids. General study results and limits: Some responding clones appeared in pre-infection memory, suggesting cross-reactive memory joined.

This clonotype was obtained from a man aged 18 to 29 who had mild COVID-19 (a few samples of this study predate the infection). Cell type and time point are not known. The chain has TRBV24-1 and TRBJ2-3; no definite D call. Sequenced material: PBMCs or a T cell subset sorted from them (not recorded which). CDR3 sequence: CATSEVSTDTQYF. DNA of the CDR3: TGTGCCACCAGTGAGGTTAGCACAGATACGCAGTATTTT.